A selection of T cell receptor beta chains follows, all from one sample in a study of CD8+CD57+ T cells in acquired aplastic anemia. MiXCR, applied by TCRdb to the reads, yields one record per CDR3 protein. The sample records approximately 95,000 distinct CDR3 sequences, around 70% being singletons. Sample: sorted CD4+, CD8+, or CD8+CD57+ T cells (not recorded which) from PBMCs. These receptors were collected from a human donor with aplastic anemia. The CDR3 runs from the conserved cysteine through the conserved F or W. The D gene is left open where the match is weak. Size is stated for part of the rows, as once, few or many counts, or as a class when the clone is expanded.

cdr3_aa	cdr3_nt	clone_size	d_call	j_call	v_call
CSASGQGYEQYF	TGCAGTGCTTCTGGACAGGGGTACGAGCAGTACTTC	.	TRBD1	TRBJ2-7	TRBV20-1
CASSSQVGDGYTF	TGTGCCAGCAGCTCTCAGGTGGGAGATGGCTACACCTTC	.	.	TRBJ1-2	TRBV5-4
CASSPGTGGYQQYF	TGTGCCAGCAGCCCCGGGACAGGGGGCTACCAGCAGTACTTC	.	TRBD1	TRBJ2-7	TRBV12-3/TRBV12-4
CASSFGQNNEQFF	TGTGCCAGCAGCTTCGGACAAAACAATGAGCAGTTCTTC	.	.	TRBJ2-1	TRBV7-3
CASSEALPGRQGPSSGANVLTF	TGTGCCAGCAGTGAAGCGCTTCCGGGTAGACAGGGCCCCTCCTCTGGGGCCAACGTCCTGACTTTC	many	TRBD1	TRBJ2-6	TRBV2
CASTLDRGGSPLHF	TGTGCCAGTACCCTGGACAGAGGTGGCTCACCCCTCCACTTT	few	.	TRBJ1-6	TRBV19
CASGPSSYNEQFF	TGTGCCAGTGGGCCGAGCTCCTACAATGAGCAGTTCTTC	many	.	TRBJ2-1	TRBV12-3/TRBV12-4
CASSTQPGEQYF	TGTGCCAGCAGCACCCAACCGGGCGAGCAGTACTTC	.	.	TRBJ2-7	TRBV7-9
CSAVQSPNEKLFF	TGCAGTGCCGTGCAGTCTCCCAATGAAAAACTGTTTTTT	once	.	TRBJ1-4	TRBV20-1
CASSVQYEQYF	TGTGCCAGCAGTGTACAGTACGAGCAGTACTTC	.	.	TRBJ2-7	TRBV2
CASSIVTGELFF	TGTGCCAGCAGCATAGTGACCGGGGAGCTGTTTTTT	few	.	TRBJ2-2	TRBV7-9
CSARVTGTGVYERYF	TGCAGTGCTAGAGTCACCGGGACAGGGGTCTACGAGCGGTACTTC	.	TRBD1	TRBJ2-7	TRBV20-1
CASTAGLSSREQYF	TGTGCCAGCACCGCGGGACTTTCGTCGCGAGAGCAGTACTTC	.	.	TRBJ2-7	TRBV11-2
CASSPRAGGFGETQYF	TGCGCCAGCAGCCCACGAGCAGGGGGCTTCGGAGAGACCCAGTACTTC	.	TRBD1	TRBJ2-5	TRBV4-3
CASSQGSGNTEAFF	TGTGCCAGCAGCCAAGGGTCGGGGAACACTGAAGCTTTCTTT	.	.	TRBJ1-1	TRBV5-5
CSARGGLAGGGTQYF	TGCAGTGCTAGAGGTGGACTAGCGGGAGGGGGGACGCAGTATTTT	.	TRBD2	TRBJ2-3	TRBV20-1
CASSYDTLRGYEQYF	TGTGCCAGCAGTTACGACACACTGAGGGGCTACGAGCAGTACTTC	.	.	TRBJ2-7	TRBV6-5
CAISESRGGADGELFF	TGTGCCATCAGTGAAAGTCGCGGGGGGGCCGACGGGGAGCTGTTTTTT	.	TRBD2	TRBJ2-2	TRBV10-3
CSAHRGGASTEAFF	TGCAGTGCTCACAGGGGAGGAGCGAGCACTGAAGCTTTCTTT	.	TRBD1	TRBJ1-1	TRBV20-1
CSADLQLNTEAFF	TGCAGCGCCGACCTACAGCTGAACACTGAAGCTTTCTTT	.	.	TRBJ1-1	TRBV29-1
CSARSGQGASYEQYF	TGCAGTGCTAGGTCCGGACAGGGGGCTTCCTACGAGCAGTACTTC	once	TRBD1	TRBJ2-7	TRBV20-1
CSASSGGAADTQYF	TGCAGTGCTAGTAGCGGGGGGGCGGCAGATACGCAGTATTTT	.	TRBD2	TRBJ2-3	TRBV20-1
CSASDDRYNTGELFF	TGCAGTGCTAGTGACGACAGGTACAACACCGGGGAGCTGTTTTTT	few	.	TRBJ2-2	TRBV20-1
CASSHGGDTQYF	TGTGCCAGCAGCCATGGGGGCGATACGCAGTATTTT	.	.	TRBJ2-3	TRBV7-9